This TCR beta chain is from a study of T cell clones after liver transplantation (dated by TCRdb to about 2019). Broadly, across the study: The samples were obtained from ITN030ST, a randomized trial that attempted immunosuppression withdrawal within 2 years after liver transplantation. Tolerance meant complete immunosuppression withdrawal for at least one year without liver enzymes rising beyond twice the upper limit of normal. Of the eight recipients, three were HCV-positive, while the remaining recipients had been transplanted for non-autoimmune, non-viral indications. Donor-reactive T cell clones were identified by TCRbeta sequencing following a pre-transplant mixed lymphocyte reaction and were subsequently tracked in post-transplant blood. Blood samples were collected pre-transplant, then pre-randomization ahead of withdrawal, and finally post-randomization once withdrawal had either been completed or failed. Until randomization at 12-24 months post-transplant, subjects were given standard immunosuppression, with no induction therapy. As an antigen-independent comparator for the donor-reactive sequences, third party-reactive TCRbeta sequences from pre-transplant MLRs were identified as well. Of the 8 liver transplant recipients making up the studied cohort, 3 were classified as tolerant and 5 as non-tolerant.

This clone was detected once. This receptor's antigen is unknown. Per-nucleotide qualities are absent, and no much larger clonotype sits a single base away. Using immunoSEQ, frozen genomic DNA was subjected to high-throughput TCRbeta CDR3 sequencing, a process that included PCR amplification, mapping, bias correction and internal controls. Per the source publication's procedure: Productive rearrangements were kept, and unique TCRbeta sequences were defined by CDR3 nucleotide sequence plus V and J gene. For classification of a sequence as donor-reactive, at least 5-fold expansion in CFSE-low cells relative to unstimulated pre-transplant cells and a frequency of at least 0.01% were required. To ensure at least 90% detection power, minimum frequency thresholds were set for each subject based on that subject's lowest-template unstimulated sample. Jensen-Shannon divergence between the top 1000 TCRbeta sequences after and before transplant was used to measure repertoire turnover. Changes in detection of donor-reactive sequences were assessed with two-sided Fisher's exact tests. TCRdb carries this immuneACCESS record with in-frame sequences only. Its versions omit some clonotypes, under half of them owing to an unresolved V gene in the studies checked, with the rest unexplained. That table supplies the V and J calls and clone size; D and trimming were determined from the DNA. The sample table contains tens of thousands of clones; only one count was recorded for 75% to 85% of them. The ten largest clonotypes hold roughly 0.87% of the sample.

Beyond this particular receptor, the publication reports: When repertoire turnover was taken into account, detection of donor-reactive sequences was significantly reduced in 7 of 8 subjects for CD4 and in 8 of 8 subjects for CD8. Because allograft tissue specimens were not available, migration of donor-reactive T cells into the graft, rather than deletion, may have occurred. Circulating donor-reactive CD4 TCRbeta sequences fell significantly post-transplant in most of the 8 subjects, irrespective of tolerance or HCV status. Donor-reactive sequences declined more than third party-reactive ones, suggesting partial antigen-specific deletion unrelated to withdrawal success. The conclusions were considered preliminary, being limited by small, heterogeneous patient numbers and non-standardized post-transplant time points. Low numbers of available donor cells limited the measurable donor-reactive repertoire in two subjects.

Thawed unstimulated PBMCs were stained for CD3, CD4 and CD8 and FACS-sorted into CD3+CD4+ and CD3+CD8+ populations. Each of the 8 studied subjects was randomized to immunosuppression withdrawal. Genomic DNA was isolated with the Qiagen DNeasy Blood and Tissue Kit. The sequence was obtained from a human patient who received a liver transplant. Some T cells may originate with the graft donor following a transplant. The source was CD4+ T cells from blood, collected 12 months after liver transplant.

CDR3 loop: CASSRTSGRGNEQFF. The sequenced DNA is TGTGCCAGCAGTCGAACTAGCGGGAGGGGCAATGAGCAGTTCTTC. In this chain, TRBV27 is recombined with TRBJ2-1, and TRBD2 matches 13 of the central bases. There are 15 amino acids in the CDR3, from cysteine to phenylalanine inclusive. Just CDR3 DNA is preserved here, 45 bases in frame from base 1. CDR1 and CDR2, per the germline V gene (reference sequence), are MNHEY and SMNVEV. The germline V end is reduced by 5 bases and the J end by 6 bases; junction bases left unmatched: 4.